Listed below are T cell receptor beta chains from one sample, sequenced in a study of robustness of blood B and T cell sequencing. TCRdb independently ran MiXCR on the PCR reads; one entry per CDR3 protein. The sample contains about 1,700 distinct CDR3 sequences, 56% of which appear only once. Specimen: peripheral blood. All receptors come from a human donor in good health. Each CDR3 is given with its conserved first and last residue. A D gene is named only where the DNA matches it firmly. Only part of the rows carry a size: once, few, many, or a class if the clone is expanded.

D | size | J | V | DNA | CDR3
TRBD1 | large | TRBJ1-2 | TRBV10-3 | TGTGCCATCAGTGAGGGACAGGGTAACTATGGCTACACCTTC | CAISEGQGNYGYTF
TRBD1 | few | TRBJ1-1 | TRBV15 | TGTGCCACCAGCAGCTATTTGACAGGGGGGACTGAAGCTTTCTTT | CATSSYLTGGTEAFF
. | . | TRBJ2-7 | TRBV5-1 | TGCGCCAGCAGCGCAACGAATTACGAGCAGTACTTC | CASSATNYEQYF
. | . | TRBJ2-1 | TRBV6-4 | TGTGCCAGCAGTGACTCACAGACCGAGGGCAGTGAGCAGTTCTTC | CASSDSQTEGSEQFF
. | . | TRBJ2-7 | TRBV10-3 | TGTGCCATCAGTGACCCAAACAGGTTGTCCTACGAGCAGTACTTC | CAISDPNRLSYEQYF
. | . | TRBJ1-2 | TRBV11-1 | TGTGCCAGCAGCCAGGCGGCAGGGGTCTATGGCTACACCTTC | CASSQAAGVYGYTF
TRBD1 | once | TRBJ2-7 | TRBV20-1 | TGCAGTGCTAGAAGGGAGACAGGGCCCAGTGAGCAGTACTTC | CSARRETGPSEQYF
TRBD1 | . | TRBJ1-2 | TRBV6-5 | TGTGCCAGCAGCTTCTCGACAGGGAACGGCTACACCTTC | CASSFSTGNGYTF
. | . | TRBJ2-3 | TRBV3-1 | TGTGCCAGCAGGCGCTCTGGGGCCCGTGCGGATACGCAGTATTTT | CASRRSGARADTQYF
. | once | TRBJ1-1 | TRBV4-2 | TGTGCCAGCAGCCCTGGTCTTGGGGGCACTGAAGCTTTCTTT | CASSPGLGGTEAFF
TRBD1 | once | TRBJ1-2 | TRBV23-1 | TGCGCCAGCTTACAGAACACGACAGGGTCATTCAACTATGGCTACACCTTC | CASLQNTTGSFNYGYTF
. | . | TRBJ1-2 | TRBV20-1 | TGCAGTGCTAGCCAGGGGACCAACTATGGCTACACCTTC | CSASQGTNYGYTF
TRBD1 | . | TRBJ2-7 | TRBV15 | TGTGTCACCAGCACAAACTCGGACAGGGGCTACGAGCAGTACTTC | CVTSTNSDRGYEQYF
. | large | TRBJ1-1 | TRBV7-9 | TGTGCCAGCACCACTTGGTGGACTGAAGCTTTCTTT | CASTTWWTEAFF
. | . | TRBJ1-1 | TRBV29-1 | TGCAGCGTTCAGAACACTGAAGCTTTCTTT | CSVQNTEAFF
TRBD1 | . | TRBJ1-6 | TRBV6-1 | TGTGCCAGCAAACCGGGACAGGTGAATTCACCACTCCACTTT | CASKPGQVNSPLHF
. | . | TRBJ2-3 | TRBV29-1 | TGCAGCGCTGGACGGGACGCCACAGATACGCAGTATTTT | CSAGRDATDTQYF
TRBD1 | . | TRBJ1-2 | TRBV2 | TGTGCCAGCAGAGAAGACAGGGGTGGGGACTATGGCTACACCTTC | CASREDRGGDYGYTF
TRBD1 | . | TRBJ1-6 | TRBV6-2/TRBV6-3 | TGTGCCAGCAGTTATTCGGACAGGCCTCTATCCCCCCTCCACTTT | CASSYSDRPLSPLHF
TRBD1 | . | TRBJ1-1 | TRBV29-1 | TGCAGCGTTGCGGGGTTGGACAGGGTTGGGTTCAACACTGAAGCTTTCTTT | CSVAGLDRVGFNTEAFF
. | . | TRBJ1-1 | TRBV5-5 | TGTGCCAGCACCACCGGGGCTGAAGCTTTCTTT | CASTTGAEAFF
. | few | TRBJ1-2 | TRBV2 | TGTGCCAGGTCTGCGAGGCAACTCTATGGCTACACCTTC | CARSARQLYGYTF
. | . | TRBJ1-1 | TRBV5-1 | TGCGCCAGCAGCTTCATGAACTTTAACACTGAAGCTTTCTTT | CASSFMNFNTEAFF
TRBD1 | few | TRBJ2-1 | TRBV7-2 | TGTGCCAGCAGCTCGACAGGGGGCGCGGGTGAGCAGTTCTTC | CASSSTGGAGEQFF
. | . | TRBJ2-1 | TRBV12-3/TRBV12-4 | TGTGCCAGCAGAGGGAGCTTTAATGAGCAGTTCTTC | CASRGSFNEQFF
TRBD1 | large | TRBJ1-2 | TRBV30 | TGTGCCTGGCAAGGGGGCGCGGGCTACACCTTC | CAWQGGAGYTF
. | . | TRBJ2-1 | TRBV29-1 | TGCAGCGTTGAGCCAGGGCTCAATGAGCAGTTCTTC | CSVEPGLNEQFF
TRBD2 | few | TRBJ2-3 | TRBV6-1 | TGTGCCAGCACCCCGGGGCTACTAGCGGGGGATCTCACAGATACGCAGTATTTT | CASTPGLLAGDLTDTQYF
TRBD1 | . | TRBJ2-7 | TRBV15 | TGTGCCACCAGCAGAGATTGGGACAGGGGCGGGGAGCAGTACTTC | CATSRDWDRGGEQYF
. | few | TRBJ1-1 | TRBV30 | TGTGCCTGGAGTGGGGGAGATTTGGGTGAAGCTTTCTTT | CAWSGGDLGEAFF
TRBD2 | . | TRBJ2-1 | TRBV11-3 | TGTGCCAGCAGCCCCCTAGCGGGGGGGCCACACAATGGGCAGTTCTTC | CASSPLAGGPHNGQFF